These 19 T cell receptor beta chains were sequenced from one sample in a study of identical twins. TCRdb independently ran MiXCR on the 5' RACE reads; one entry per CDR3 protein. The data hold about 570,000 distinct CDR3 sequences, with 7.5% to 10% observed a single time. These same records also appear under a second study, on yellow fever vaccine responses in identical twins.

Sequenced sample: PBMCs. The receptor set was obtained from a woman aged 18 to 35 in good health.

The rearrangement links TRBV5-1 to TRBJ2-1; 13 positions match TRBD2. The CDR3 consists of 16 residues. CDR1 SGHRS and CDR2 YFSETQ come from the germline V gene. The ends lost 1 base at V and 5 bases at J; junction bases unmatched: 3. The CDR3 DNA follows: TGCGCCAGCAGCTTGACCGGGACTAGCGGGAACAATGAGCAGTTCTTC. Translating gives CASSLTGTSGNNEQFF.

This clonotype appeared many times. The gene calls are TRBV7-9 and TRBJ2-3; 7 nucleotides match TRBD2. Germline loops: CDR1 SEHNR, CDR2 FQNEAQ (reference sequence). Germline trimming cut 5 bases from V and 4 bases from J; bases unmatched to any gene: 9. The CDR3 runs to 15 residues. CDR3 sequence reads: CASSQTSARADTQYF. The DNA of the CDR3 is TGTGCCAGCAGCCAAACTAGCGCCCGGGCAGATACGCAGTATTTT. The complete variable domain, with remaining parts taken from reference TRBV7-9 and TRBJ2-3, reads DTGVSQNPRHKITKRGQNVTFRCDPISEHNRLYWYRQTLGQGPEFLTYFQNEAQLEKSRLLSDRFSAERPKGSFSTLEIQRTEQGDSAMYLCASSQTSARADTQYFGPGTRLTVL.

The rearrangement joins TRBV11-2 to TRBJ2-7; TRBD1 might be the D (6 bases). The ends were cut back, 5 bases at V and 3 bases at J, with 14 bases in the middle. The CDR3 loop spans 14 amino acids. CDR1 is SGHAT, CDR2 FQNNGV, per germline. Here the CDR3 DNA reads TGTGCCAGCAGCCCGAGACAGGCGGTCTACGAGCAGTACTTC. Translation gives CASSPRQAVYEQYF.

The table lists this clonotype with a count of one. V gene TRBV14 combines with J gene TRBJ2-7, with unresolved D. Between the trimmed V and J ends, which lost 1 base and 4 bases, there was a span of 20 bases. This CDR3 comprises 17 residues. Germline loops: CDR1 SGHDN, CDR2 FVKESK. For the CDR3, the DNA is TGTGCCAGCAGCCAAGGATATGCTGGCGGACCCCTTTACGAGCAGTACTTC. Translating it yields CASSQGYAGGPLYEQYF.

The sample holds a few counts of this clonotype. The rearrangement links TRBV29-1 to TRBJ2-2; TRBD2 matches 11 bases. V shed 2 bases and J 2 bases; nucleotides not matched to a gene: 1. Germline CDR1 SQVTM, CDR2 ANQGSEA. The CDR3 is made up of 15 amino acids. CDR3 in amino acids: CSVERLAGNTGELFF. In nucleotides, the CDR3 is TGCAGCGTTGAAAGACTAGCGGGAAACACCGGGGAGCTGTTTTTT.

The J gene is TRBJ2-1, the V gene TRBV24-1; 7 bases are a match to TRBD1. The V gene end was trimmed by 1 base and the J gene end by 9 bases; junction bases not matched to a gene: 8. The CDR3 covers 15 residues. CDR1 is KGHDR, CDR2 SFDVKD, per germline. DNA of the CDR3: TGTGCCACCAGTGATTTAGCCGCTGGGGACAGTGAGCAGTTCTTC. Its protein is CATSDLAAGDSEQFF.

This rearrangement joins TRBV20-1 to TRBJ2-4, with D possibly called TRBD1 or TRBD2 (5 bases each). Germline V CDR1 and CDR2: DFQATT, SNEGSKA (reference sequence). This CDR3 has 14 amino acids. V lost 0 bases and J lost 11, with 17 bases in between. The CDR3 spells CSARDLTAVLVQYF. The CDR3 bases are TGCAGTGCTAGAGATCTGACAGCGGTACTGGTTCAGTACTTC.

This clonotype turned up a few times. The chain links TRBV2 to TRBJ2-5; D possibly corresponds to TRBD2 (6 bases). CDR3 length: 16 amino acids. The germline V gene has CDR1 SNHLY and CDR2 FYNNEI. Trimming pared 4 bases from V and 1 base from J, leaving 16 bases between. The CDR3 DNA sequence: TGTGCCAGCAGTGGAACGGGGGTGGGGACCCAAGAGACCCAGTACTTC. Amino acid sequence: CASSGTGVGTQETQYF.

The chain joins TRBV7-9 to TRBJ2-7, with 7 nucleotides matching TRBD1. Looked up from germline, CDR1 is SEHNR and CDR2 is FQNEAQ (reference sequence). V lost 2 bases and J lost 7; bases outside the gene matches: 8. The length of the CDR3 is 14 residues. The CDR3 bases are TGTGCCAGCAGCTTACTACAGGGGTTGAGGGAGCAGTACTTC. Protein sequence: CASSLLQGLREQYF.

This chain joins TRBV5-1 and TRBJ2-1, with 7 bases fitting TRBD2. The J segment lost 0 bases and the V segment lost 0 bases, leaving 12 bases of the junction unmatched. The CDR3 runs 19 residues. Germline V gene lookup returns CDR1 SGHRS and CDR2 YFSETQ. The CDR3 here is CASSLVSRDYPSSYNEQFF. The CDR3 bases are TGCGCCAGCAGCTTGGTCTCCCGGGACTACCCTTCCTCCTACAATGAGCAGTTCTTC.

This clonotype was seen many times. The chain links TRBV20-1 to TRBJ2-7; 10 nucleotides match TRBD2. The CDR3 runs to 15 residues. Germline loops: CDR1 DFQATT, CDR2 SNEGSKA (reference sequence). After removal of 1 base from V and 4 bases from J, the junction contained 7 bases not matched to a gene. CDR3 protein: CSARVGSGGQYEQYF. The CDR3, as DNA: TGCAGTGCTAGAGTTGGTAGCGGGGGGCAGTACGAGCAGTACTTC.

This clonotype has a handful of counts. DNA for the CDR3: TGCGCCAGCAGCCAAGACGGCGCAGGGTTGGGCACAGATACGCAGTATTTT. Amino acids: CASSQDGAGLGTDTQYF. V is TRBV4-1 and J is TRBJ2-3; TRBD1 is a possible D gene (5 bases). Trimming cost V 0 bases and J 1 base, with 14 bases left between them. Germline V CDR1 and CDR2: MGHRA, YSYEKL. The CDR3 consists of 17 residues.

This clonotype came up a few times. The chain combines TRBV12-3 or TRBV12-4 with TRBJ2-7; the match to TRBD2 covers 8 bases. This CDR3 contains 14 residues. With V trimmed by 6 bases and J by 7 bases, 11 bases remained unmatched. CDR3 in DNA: TGTGCCAGCAGCCCCGGACTAGCAGTCTGGGAGCAGTACTTC. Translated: CASSPGLAVWEQYF.

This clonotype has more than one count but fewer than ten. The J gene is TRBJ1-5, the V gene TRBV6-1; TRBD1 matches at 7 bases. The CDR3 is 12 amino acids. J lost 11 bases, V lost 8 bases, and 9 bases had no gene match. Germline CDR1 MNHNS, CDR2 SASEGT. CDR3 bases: TGTGCCAGCCAGGGGGGATCGATGACCCAGCATTTT. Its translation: CASQGGSMTQHF.

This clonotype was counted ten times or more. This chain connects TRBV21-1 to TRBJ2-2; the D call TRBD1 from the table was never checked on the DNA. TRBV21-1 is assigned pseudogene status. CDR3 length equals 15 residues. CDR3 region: CASRGGPHNTGELFF. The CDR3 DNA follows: TGTGCCAGTAGGGGGGGGCCACATAACACCGGGGAGCTGTTTTTT.

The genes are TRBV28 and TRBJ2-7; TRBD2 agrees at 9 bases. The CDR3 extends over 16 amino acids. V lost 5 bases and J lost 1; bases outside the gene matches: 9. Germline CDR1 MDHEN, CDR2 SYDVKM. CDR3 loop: CASSQAYGLASYEQYF. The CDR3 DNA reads TGTGCCAGCAGTCAAGCCTACGGACTAGCGTCCTACGAGCAGTACTTC.

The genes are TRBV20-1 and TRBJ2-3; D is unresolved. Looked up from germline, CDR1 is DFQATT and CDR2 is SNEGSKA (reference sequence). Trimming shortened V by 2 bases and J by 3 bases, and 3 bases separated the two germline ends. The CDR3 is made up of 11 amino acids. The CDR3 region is CSARWTDTQYF. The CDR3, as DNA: TGCAGTGCTAGATGGACAGATACGCAGTATTTT.

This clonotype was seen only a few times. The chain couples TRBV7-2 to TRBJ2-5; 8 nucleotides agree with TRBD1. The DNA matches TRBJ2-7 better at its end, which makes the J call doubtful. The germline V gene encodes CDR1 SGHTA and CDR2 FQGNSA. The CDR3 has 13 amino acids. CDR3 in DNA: TGTGCCAGCAGCTTCGTCAGGGGGCGCGAGCAGTACTTC. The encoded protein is CASSFVRGREQYF.

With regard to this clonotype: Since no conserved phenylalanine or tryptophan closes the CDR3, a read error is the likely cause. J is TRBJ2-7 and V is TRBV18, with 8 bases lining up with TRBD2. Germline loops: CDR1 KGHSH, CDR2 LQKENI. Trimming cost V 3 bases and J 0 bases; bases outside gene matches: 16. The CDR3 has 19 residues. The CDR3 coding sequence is TGTGCCAGCTCACCTCTCCAATTGGCGGGGGGCGATAGCTCCTACGAGCAGTACCTC. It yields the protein CASSPLQLAGGDSSYEQYL.